Each of the 27 T cell receptor beta chains below was sequenced from the same sample in a study of human thymus T cells. The assay was immunoSEQ multiplex PCR, and TCRdb's table has in-frame clones only and misses some. The profile shows roughly 130,000 clones, around 94% of them singletons. Thymus pieces cut out during corrective heart surgery were the tissue that was used. Sequenced: thymus tissue. All receptors come from a boy under two years old with a congenital heart defect but otherwise immunologically healthy.

This clone has just one count. The chain combines TRBV11-3 with TRBJ2-7; TRBD2 is a possible D gene (7 bases). Germline V gives CDR1 SGHNT, CDR2 YENEEA. The CDR3 consists of 13 residues. V lost 2 bases, J lost 4 bases, and 9 bases lay in between. CDR3 residues: CASSLKGGYEQYF. The CDR3 nucleotides are TGTGCCAGCAGCTTAAAGGGGGGGTACGAGCAGTACTTC.

J is TRBJ1-3 and V is TRBV7-9; 8 bases are shared with TRBD1. V lost 6 bases and J lost 6; bases outside the gene matches: 13. Germline assignment: CDR1 SEHNR and CDR2 FQNEAQ (reference sequence). This CDR3 spans 16 amino acids. The CDR3 is CASSFQSRDRLNTIYF. The CDR3 coding sequence is TGTGCCAGCAGTTTCCAGTCCCGGGACAGGTTAAACACCATATATTTT. The full variable domain, rest sourced from reference TRBV7-9 and TRBJ1-3, is DTGVSQNPRHKITKRGQNVTFRCDPISEHNRLYWYRQTLGQGPEFLTYFQNEAQLEKSRLLSDRFSAERPKGSFSTLEIQRTEQGDSAMYLCASSFQSRDRLNTIYFGEGSWLTVV.

The rearrangement uses TRBV10-1 and TRBJ2-2; D is undetermined. The CDR3 covers 14 residues. The V end was cut by 3 bases, the J end by 5 bases, with 10 bases between. Germline V gene lookup returns CDR1 WNHNN and CDR2 SYGVQD (reference sequence). CDR3 sequence: CASSESLRTGELFF. CDR3 bases: TGCGCCAGCAGTGAATCTTTGCGAACCGGGGAGCTGTTTTTT.

This sequence joins TRBV4-1 and TRBJ2-7; D unresolved. CDR1 is MGHRA and CDR2 is YSYEKL in the germline V gene. The CDR3 is 12 residues long. Deletions cut 0 bases from V and 4 bases from J, with 4 bases between. The DNA for the CDR3 is TGCGCCAGCAGCCAAGATGGGTACGAGCAGTACTTC. Translated, it gives CASSQDGYEQYF.

The chain combines TRBV10-2 with TRBJ2-2; maybe TRBD2 (5 bases). CDR1 WSHSY and CDR2 SAAADI come from the germline V gene. The CDR3 is made up of 14 amino acids. V lost 11 bases and J 6 bases, leaving 19 bases between the germline ends. The CDR3 is CAGRSSRAAGELFF. The CDR3 DNA follows: TGCGCCGGGAGATCTTCAAGGGCCGCCGGGGAGCTGTTTTTT.

The V gene is TRBV20-1, the J gene TRBJ1-1; D uncertain. Germline assignment: CDR1 DFQATT and CDR2 SNEGSKA (reference sequence). This CDR3 has 10 residues. Trimming removed 3 bases from V and 8 bases from J, with 7 bases in between. The CDR3 is CSASVPEAFF. In DNA, the CDR3 is TGCAGTGCTAGTGTTCCCGAAGCTTTCTTT.

The chain joins TRBV4-3 to TRBJ2-2; TRBD2 aligns across 8 bases. CDR1 LGHNA and CDR2 YSLEER come from the germline V gene. CDR3 length: 15 residues. The V segment lost 4 bases and the J segment 4 bases; nucleotides outside the gene matches: 5. DNA for the CDR3: TGCGCCAGCAGCCTTCGGAGCGGGGGCACCGGGGAGCTGTTTTTT. It codes for CASSLRSGGTGELFF.

The chain couples TRBV5-6 to TRBJ2-7; no clear D. There are 14 residues in the CDR3. In germline, CDR1 is SGHDT, CDR2 YYEEEE. Deletions cut 0 bases from V and 3 bases from J, with 10 bases between. Here the CDR3 reads CASSLASDLYEQYF. The CDR3 DNA reads as TGTGCCAGCAGCTTGGCCAGCGATCTCTACGAGCAGTACTTC.

The chain has TRBV5-1 and TRBJ1-4; the D gene is possibly TRBD1 (6 bases). The V gene's germline CDR1 is SGHRS and CDR2 YFSETQ. The CDR3 has 19 amino acids. Deletions cut 1 base from V and 6 bases from J, with 25 bases between. The CDR3 is CASSLSPILFRGGDEKLFF. CDR3 nucleotides: TGCGCCAGCAGCTTGTCCCCGATCCTTTTCCGGGGGGGCGATGAAAAACTGTTTTTT.

CDR3 in DNA: TGCGCCAGCAGCCAAGACGGCAGGGGGCACACAGATACGCAGTATTTT. Protein: CASSQDGRGHTDTQYF. The chain recombines TRBV4-1 with TRBJ2-3, with 8 bases identical to TRBD1. The CDR3 spans 16 residues. The germline V gene encodes CDR1 MGHRA and CDR2 YSYEKL. V dropped 0 bases and J dropped 2; count of bases not matched to a gene: 4.

This clone was recorded once. The CDR3 is CASSLDRTYNQPQHF. As DNA, the CDR3 is TGTGCCAGCAGCCTGGACAGAACCTACAATCAGCCCCAGCATTTT. The rearrangement links TRBV6-6 to TRBJ1-5, with D maybe TRBD1 (6 bases). Trimming removed 6 bases at V and 3 bases at J, with 15 bases between. CDR3 length equals 15 residues. Germline assignment: CDR1 MNHNY and CDR2 SVGAGI (reference sequence).

A single count supports this clone. V is TRBV28 and J is TRBJ2-5, with D uncertain. Germline V gene lookup returns CDR1 MDHEN and CDR2 SYDVKM. V lost 3 bases and J 3 bases, leaving 8 bases between the germline ends. This CDR3 spans 13 amino acids. This CDR3 reads CASSFRREETQYF. The CDR3 nucleotides read TGTGCCAGCAGTTTTCGGAGAGAAGAGACCCAGTACTTC.

This chain links TRBV7-9 with TRBJ1-1, with D perhaps TRBD1 (6 bases). Germline V gene lookup returns CDR1 SEHNR and CDR2 FQNEAQ (reference sequence). This CDR3 contains 14 residues. The V and J ends lost 6 bases and 3 bases respectively, with 14 bases between them. CDR3 DNA sequence: TGTGCCAGCAGGGGAGGGGGGGCGTACACTGAAGCTTTCTTT. Its protein is CASRGGGAYTEAFF.

J is TRBJ2-7 and V is TRBV4-3, with 7 bases identical to TRBD2. Trimming took 0 bases from V and 3 from J; bases not matched to a gene: 8. The germline gives CDR1 LGHNA, CDR2 YSLEER. The CDR3 is made up of 16 amino acids. The CDR3 sequence: CASSQDGDYRHYEQYF. CDR3 DNA: TGCGCCAGCAGCCAAGATGGGGACTACCGGCACTACGAGCAGTACTTC.

The chain joins TRBV6-5 to TRBJ2-6; D remains ambiguous. This CDR3 has 13 residues. In germline, CDR1 is MNHEY, CDR2 SVGAGI. V lost 1 base, J lost 12 bases, and 10 bases lay in between. CDR3 bases: TGTGCCAGCAGTTACTTCAATAACAGCGTCCTGACTTTC. This codes for CASSYFNNSVLTF.

The sample holds one count of this clone. This chain uses TRBV5-1 with TRBJ2-3; 11 positions agree with TRBD2. The V segment lost 7 bases and the J segment 0 bases; nucleotides outside the gene matches: 7. CDR1 is SGHRS, CDR2 YFSETQ, per germline. This CDR3 spans 16 amino acids. CDR3 loop: CASRPGLAASTDTQYF. CDR3 in DNA: TGCGCCAGCCGCCCGGGACTAGCGGCTAGCACAGATACGCAGTATTTT.

For the CDR3, the DNA is TGTGCCAGCAGGGACTACGCTCAAGAGACCCAGTACTTC. It codes for CASRDYAQETQYF. V and J are TRBV2 and TRBJ2-5; maybe TRBD2 (6 bases). Germline lookup yields CDR1 SNHLY and CDR2 FYNNEI. This CDR3 is built from 13 residues. The ends were cut back, 6 bases at V and 2 bases at J, with 10 bases in the middle.

This clone has more than one count but fewer than ten. J is TRBJ1-2 and V is TRBV4-1, with D tentatively TRBD1 (5 bases). The CDR3 has 14 residues. V dropped 3 bases and J dropped 2 bases, with 10 bases sitting between them. In germline, CDR1 is MGHRA, CDR2 YSYEKL. The chain's CDR3 is CASSQEGVNYGYTF. In DNA form, the CDR3 reads TGCGCCAGCAGCCAGGAAGGGGTGAACTATGGCTACACCTTC.

This chain uses TRBV13 with TRBJ2-3; 14 nucleotides match TRBD2. J was trimmed by 4 bases and V by 3 bases; bases with no gene match: 9. This CDR3 comprises 18 residues. CDR1 and CDR2 (germline): PRHDT, FYEKMQ (reference sequence). The CDR3 spells CASSFSRLAGGEADTQYF. The CDR3 nucleotides are TGTGCCAGCAGCTTTTCCCGACTAGCGGGGGGGGAAGCAGATACGCAGTATTTT.

CDR3 nucleotide sequence: TGCAGCGTCCGGCCGGGAGTTGATGGCTACACCTTC. It translates to CSVRPGVDGYTF. The chain uses TRBV29-1 and TRBJ1-2; the D is unclear. Germline values: CDR1 SQVTM, CDR2 ANQGSEA. The ends were cut back, 6 bases at V and 6 bases at J, with 14 bases in the middle. The CDR3 spans 12 residues.

This clone showed up just once. The chain uses TRBV2 and TRBJ2-6, with D unresolved. The CDR3 is 17 amino acids. The germline gives CDR1 SNHLY, CDR2 FYNNEI. V gave up 3 bases and J gave up 0 bases, with 12 bases separating them. DNA for the CDR3: TGTGCCAGCAGTGAGGCGGACCTTAGCTCTGGGGCCAACGTCCTGACTTTC. This gives the protein CASSEADLSSGANVLTF.

The CDR3 sequence: CASSQDYRKRPLSGNTIYF. Written as DNA, the CDR3 is TGCGCCAGCAGCCAAGATTATAGGAAAAGGCCACTCTCTGGAAACACCATATATTTT. V is TRBV4-3 and J is TRBJ1-3; D ambiguous. The V end was cut by 0 bases, the J end by 0 bases, with 18 bases between. Germline values: CDR1 LGHNA, CDR2 YSLEER. There are 19 residues in the CDR3.

The V gene is TRBV4-2, the J gene TRBJ2-3; 9 bases are shared with TRBD2. The V and J ends lost 1 base and 4 bases, in that order; junction bases with no gene match: 6. The CDR3 totals 16 residues. CDR1 and CDR2 from the germline V gene are LGHNA and YNFKEQ. The CDR3 DNA sequence: TGTGCCAGCAGCCAAGTCAGGCCTAGCGGGGCAGATACGCAGTATTTT. Protein product: CASSQVRPSGADTQYF.

This chain links TRBV4-1 with TRBJ2-7; 9 bases fit TRBD2. The J segment lost 5 bases and the V segment lost 2 bases, leaving 13 bases of the junction unmatched. Per the germline V gene, CDR1 is MGHRA and CDR2 is YSYEKL. The length of the CDR3 is 17 residues. The chain's CDR3 is CASSQYTIAGVPNEQYF. CDR3 nucleotides: TGCGCCAGCAGCCAATACACTATAGCGGGGGTACCGAACGAGCAGTACTTC.

The V and J genes are TRBV27 and TRBJ2-3; D possibly corresponds to TRBD1 (6 bases). This CDR3 is built from 15 residues. Germline V gene sequence: CDR1 MNHEY, CDR2 SMNVEV (reference sequence). Trimming cost V 5 bases and J 0 bases, with 12 bases left between them. The CDR3 is CASSPRTASTDTQYF. The CDR3 DNA reads TGTGCCAGCAGTCCCCGGACAGCTAGCACAGATACGCAGTATTTT.

The chain employs TRBV7-9 and TRBJ2-1; 8 positions agree with TRBD1. J lost 4 bases, V lost 2 bases, and 10 bases had no gene match. Germline V gene sequence: CDR1 SEHNR, CDR2 FQNEAQ (reference sequence). This CDR3 is built from 17 residues. CDR3: CASSLRAGGSSYNEQFF. DNA of the CDR3: TGTGCCAGCAGCTTAAGGGCAGGGGGCAGTTCGTACAATGAGCAGTTCTTC.

The chain couples TRBV27 to TRBJ2-7, with 8 bases identical to TRBD2. The CDR3 runs 15 residues. The V segment lost 5 bases and the J segment 3 bases; nucleotides outside the gene matches: 9. Germline values: CDR1 MNHEY, CDR2 SMNVEV (reference sequence). The CDR3: CASSTRIAGHYEQYF. In DNA form, the CDR3 reads TGTGCCAGCAGTACCCGGATAGCGGGGCACTACGAGCAGTACTTC.